This T cell receptor beta chain appears in the sequencing data of a study of shared clonotypes between healthy human individuals. Per sorted-subset replicate PCR, input was 200 to 250 ng DNA, representing tens of thousands of T cell genomes. This table comes from immunoSEQ multiplex PCR, and its TCRdb copy is limited to in-frame clones, with some not included. The sample contains some 1,900,000 clones, 85% to 95% of which appear only once. Looked up from germline, CDR1 is MGHRA and CDR2 is YSYEKL. V gave up 4 bases and J gave up 2 bases, with 9 bases separating them. The length of the CDR3 is 13 residues. Naive CD8 cells lacked CD45RO and underwent positive selection for CCR7, leaving out terminally differentiated effector memory CD45RA+ cells.

The chain employs TRBV4-1 and TRBJ2-7; D not resolved. The clonotype originates from a man younger than 30 in good health. Sequences were obtained from naive CD8+ T cells sorted from blood. CDR3 bases: TGCGCCAGCAGCCGCGCGGCGGCCTACGAGCAGTACTTC. This encodes CASSRAAAYEQYF.